This entry is about one T cell receptor beta chain. The data stem from a study of blood T cell repertoires in COVID-19. About the study: The United States, Italy and Spain supplied acute and convalescent COVID-19 samples. Sources were T cells, B-cell-depleted T cells, or PBMCs; the material itself was cDNA or gDNA.

As originally analysed: Amplification of reference gene primers provided the estimated nucleated cell counts. Using immunoSEQ multiplex PCR, the repertoire was profiled, and TCRdb retains in-frame clones only, with some absent. D and trimming come from the DNA, and the V and J calls and clone size come from that table. The sample has 200,000 to 250,000 clones; around 89% are singletons. This sequence originates from a woman aged 40-49 years with acute or convalescent COVID-19. Sequencing was carried out using peripheral blood.

Written as DNA, the CDR3 is TGTGCCAGCAGCTTAGTGGGACAGGGGCTCTCCCATCGGCCCCAGCATTTT. Protein sequence: CASSLVGQGLSHRPQHF. The chain links TRBV7-8 to TRBJ1-5, with 10 bases fitting TRBD1. In germline, CDR1 is SGHVS, CDR2 FQNEAQ. There are 17 residues in the CDR3. Germline trimming cut 1 base from V and 9 bases from J; bases unmatched to any gene: 12. Looking up the rest from reference TRBV7-8 and TRBJ1-5 gives the full variable domain: GAGVSQSPRYKVAKRGQDVALRCDPISGHVSLFWYQQALGQGPEFLTYFQNEAQLDKSGLPSDRFFAERPEGSVSTLKIQRTQQEDSAVYLCASSLVGQGLSHRPQHFGDGTRLSIL.